The source of this TCR beta chain is a study of T-cell reconstitution after alpha-beta-depleted transplantation in children. This clonotype was counted between two and nine times. The CDR3 length is 14 residues. The germline gives CDR1 LNHDA, CDR2 SQIVND (reference sequence). V shed 2 bases, J shed 2 bases, and the junction held 0 bases outside the gene matches. Preparation of the TCRbeta library used unique molecular identifiers. TCRdb reanalysed the PCR reads using MiXCR and keeps one entry per CDR3 protein. The table lists hundreds of thousands of distinct CDR3 sequences, 17% of them singletons. The TCR sequence derives from a male patient between 2 and 9 years old who had a stem cell transplant for acute lymphoblastic leukemia, so the T cells may come from the graft donor. V and J are TRBV19 and TRBJ1-5; 7 nucleotides agree with TRBD1. Sequencing was performed on PBMCs, mostly from graft donor cells, taken 360 days after TCRalphabeta/CD19-depleted stem cell transplant. This CDR3 reads CASSIQGGNQPQHF. The DNA for the CDR3 is TGTGCCAGTAGTATACAGGGGGGCAATCAGCCCCAGCATTTT. The full variable domain, completed using reference TRBV19 and TRBJ1-5, is DGGITQSPKYLFRKEGQNVTLSCEQNLNHDAMYWYRQDPGQGLRLIYYSQIVNDFQKGDIAEGYSVSREKKESFPLTVTSAQKNPTAFYLCASSIQGGNQPQHFGDGTRLSIL.